This T cell receptor (beta chain) was captured by sequencing in a study of identical twins. Within the sample, this clonotype is medium-sized. One entry per CDR3 protein, called by TCRdb with MiXCR from the 5' RACE reads. The sample contains a few hundred thousand distinct CDR3 sequences, just under 9.5% of which appear only once. There are 15 residues in the CDR3. V trimming: 0 bases; J trimming: 5 bases; junction bases outside the gene matches: 6. Germline values: CDR1 LGHNA, CDR2 YNFKEQ. These data also formed part of another study, on yellow fever vaccine responses in identical twins. That source notes: After vaccination, twins' T cell response reportedly seemed partly convergent, partly personalized.

The TCR comes from a woman between 18 and 29 years old in good health. The source material was CD8+ T cells sorted from blood. The chain uses TRBV4-2 and TRBJ2-7; 8 nucleotides agree with TRBD2. The CDR3 spells CASSQDEAGVDEQYF. The CDR3 bases are TGTGCCAGCAGCCAAGACGAAGCGGGAGTAGACGAGCAGTACTTC.